Each of the 2 T cell receptor beta chains below was sequenced from the same sample in a study of regulatory T cells in long-lasting Graves disease. Time point meaning: persistent/refractory GD, antithyroid drugs over 5 years with positive TRAb. There was RNA extracted from PBMCs, and the TCR library was made from it. Arm-PCR of CDR3 regions and iRepertoire HTBI primers were the basis on which TCR beta libraries were built. A single record per CDR3 protein comes from TCRdb applying MiXCR to the multiplex PCR reads. The data show roughly 400,000 distinct CDR3 sequences, about a fifth seen once. Specimen: peripheral blood mononuclear cells (PBMCs), collected when the disease was refractory, from a patient treated with antithyroid drugs. The receptors were gathered from a female donor with Graves disease.

The chain is built from TRBV20-1 and TRBJ2-7, with a weak D call TRBD2 (5 bases). Per germline, CDR1 DFQATT and CDR2 SNEGSKA (reference sequence). Trimming removed 6 bases from V and 3 bases from J, with 18 bases in between. The CDR3 has 14 amino acids. DNA for the CDR3: TGCAGTGCCGCGGCGGGTGTAATCGGCTACGAGCAGTACTTC. This encodes CSAAAGVIGYEQYF.

Points on this clonotype: A much bigger clone sits one base away, suggesting this may be a read error. The chain links TRBV5-6 to TRBJ2-5; 9 bases line up with TRBD1. V lost 4 bases and J lost 5; bases outside the gene matches: 9. CDR1 and CDR2 from the germline V gene are SGHDT and YYEEEE. The CDR3 has 15 residues. CDR3 in DNA: TGTGCCAGCAGCAAGGACAGGGGTTCTTCGGAGACCCAGTACTTC. Its protein product is CASSKDRGSSETQYF.